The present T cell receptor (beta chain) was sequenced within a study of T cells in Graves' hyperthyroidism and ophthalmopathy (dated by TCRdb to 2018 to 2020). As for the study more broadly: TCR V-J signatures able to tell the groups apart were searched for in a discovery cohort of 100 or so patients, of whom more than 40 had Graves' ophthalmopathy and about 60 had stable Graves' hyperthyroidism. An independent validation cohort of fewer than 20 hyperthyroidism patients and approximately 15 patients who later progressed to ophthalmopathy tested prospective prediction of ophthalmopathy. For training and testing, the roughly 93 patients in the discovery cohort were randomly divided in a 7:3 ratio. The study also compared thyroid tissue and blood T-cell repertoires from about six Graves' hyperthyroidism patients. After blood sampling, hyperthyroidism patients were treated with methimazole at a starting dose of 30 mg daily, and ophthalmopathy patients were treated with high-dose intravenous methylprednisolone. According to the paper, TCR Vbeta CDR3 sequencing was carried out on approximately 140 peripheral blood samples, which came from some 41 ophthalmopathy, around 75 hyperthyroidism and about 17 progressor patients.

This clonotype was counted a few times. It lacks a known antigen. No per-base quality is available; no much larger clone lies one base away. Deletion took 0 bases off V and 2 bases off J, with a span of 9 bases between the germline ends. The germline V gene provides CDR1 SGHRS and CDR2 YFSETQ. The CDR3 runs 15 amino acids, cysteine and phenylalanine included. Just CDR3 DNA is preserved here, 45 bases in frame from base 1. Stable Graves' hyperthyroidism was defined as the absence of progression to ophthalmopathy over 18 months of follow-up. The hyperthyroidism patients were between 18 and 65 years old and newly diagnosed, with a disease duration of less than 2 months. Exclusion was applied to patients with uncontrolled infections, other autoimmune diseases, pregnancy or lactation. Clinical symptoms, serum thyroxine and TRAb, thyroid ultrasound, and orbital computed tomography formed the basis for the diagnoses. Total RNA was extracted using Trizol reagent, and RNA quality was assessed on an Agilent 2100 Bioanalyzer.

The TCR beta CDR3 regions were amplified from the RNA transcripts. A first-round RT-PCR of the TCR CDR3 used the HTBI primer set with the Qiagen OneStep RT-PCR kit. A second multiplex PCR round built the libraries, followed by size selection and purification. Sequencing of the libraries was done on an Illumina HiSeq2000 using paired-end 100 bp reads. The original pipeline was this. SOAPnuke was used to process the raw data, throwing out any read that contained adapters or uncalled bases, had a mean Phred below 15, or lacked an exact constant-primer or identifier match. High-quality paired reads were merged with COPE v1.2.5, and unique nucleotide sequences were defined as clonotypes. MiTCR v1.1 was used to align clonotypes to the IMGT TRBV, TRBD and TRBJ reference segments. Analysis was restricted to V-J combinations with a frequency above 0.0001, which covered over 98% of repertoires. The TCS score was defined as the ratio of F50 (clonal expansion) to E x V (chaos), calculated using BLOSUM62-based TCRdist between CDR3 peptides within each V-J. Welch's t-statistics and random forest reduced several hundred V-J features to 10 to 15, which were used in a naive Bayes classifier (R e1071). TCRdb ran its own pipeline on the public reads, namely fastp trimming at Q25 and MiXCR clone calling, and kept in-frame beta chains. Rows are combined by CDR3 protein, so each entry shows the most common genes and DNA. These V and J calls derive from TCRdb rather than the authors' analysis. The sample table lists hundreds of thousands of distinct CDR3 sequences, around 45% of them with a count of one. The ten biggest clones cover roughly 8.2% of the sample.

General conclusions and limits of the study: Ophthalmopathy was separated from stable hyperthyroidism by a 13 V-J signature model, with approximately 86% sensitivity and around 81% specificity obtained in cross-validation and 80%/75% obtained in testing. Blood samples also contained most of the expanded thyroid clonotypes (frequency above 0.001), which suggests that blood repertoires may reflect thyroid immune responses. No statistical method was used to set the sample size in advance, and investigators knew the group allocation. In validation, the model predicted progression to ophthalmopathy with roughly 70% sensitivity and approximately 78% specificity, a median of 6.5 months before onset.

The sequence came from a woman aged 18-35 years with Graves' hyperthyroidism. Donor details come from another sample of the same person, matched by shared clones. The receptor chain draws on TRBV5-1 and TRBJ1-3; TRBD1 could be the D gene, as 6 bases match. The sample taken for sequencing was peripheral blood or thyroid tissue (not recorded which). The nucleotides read TGCGCCAGCAGCTTGGTGGAGGGGGCTGGAAACACCATATATTTT. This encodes CASSLVEGAGNTIYF. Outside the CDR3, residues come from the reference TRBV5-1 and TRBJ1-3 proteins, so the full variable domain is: KAGVTQTPRYLIKTRGQQVTLSCSPISGHRSVSWYQQTPGQGLQFLFEYFSETQRNKGNFPGRFSGRQFSNSRSEMNVSTLELGDSALYLCASSLVEGAGNTIYFGEGSWLTVV.